This is a list of T cell receptor beta chains from one sample in a study of blood T cell repertoires in COVID-19. Assay used: immunoSEQ multiplex PCR; TCRdb lists only in-frame clones, some missing. The table includes around 220,000 clones, around 87% detected once. The material sequenced was peripheral blood. The receptors derive from a woman in her forties or fifties with COVID-19, enrolled during active disease. CDR3s leave out the opening cysteine and the closing phenylalanine or tryptophan. Each record gives: J gene, CDR3 length, V gene, CDR3 protein.

J: TRBJ2-3; length: 14; V: TRBV28; CDR3: ASSLFTSGPTDTQY
J: TRBJ1-3; length: 11; V: TRBV18; CDR3: ASSPERGNTIY
J: TRBJ1-2; length: 11; V: TRBV12-3/TRBV12-4; CDR3: ASSPSEGAGYT
J: TRBJ1-2; length: 14; V: TRBV5-1; CDR3: ASRISPGQGSYGYT
J: TRBJ1-2; length: 11; V: TRBV19; CDR3: ASSIPGPYGYT
J: TRBJ2-1; length: 18; V: TRBV15; CDR3: ATSSPQRLAALEGLRGQF
J: TRBJ2-4; length: 12; V: TRBV6-5; CDR3: ASLEDLAKNIQY
J: TRBJ1-4; length: 11; V: TRBV20-1; CDR3: SASTGIAEKLF
J: TRBJ2-5; length: 12; V: TRBV14; CDR3: ASSQGVGEETQY
J: TRBJ2-5; length: 12; V: TRBV5-4; CDR3: ASSRLAGDETQY
J: TRBJ2-5; length: 12; V: TRBV9; CDR3: ASSVVGGRETQY
J: TRBJ2-1; length: 17; V: TRBV13; CDR3: ASSSTGTSGGSFYNEQF
J: TRBJ2-1; length: 17; V: TRBV7-7; CDR3: ASSPKIGPGQGTYNEQF
J: TRBJ1-2; length: 13; V: TRBV19; CDR3: ASSSLGQGSYGYT
J: TRBJ1-2; length: 11; V: TRBV28; CDR3: ASSLGLSSGYT